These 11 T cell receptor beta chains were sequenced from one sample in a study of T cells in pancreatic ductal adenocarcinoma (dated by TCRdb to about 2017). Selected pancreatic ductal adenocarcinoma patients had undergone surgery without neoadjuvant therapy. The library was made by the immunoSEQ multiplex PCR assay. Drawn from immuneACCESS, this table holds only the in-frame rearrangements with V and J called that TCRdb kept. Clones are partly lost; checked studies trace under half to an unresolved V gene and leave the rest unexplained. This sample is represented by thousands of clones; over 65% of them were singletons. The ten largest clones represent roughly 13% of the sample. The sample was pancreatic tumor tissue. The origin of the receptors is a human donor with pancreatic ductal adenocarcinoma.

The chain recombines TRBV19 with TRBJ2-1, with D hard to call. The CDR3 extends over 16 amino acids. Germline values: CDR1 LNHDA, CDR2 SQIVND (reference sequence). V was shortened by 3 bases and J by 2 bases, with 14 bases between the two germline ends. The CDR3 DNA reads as TGTGCCAGTAGTATCCTATGGAACTCGCCCTACAATGAGCAGTTCTTC. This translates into CASSILWNSPYNEQFF.

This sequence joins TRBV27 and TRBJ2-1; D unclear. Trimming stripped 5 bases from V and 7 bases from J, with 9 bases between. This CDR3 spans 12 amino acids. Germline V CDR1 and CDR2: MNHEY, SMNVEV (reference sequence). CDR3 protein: CASSPIGNEQFF. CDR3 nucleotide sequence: TGTGCCAGCAGTCCAATAGGGAATGAGCAGTTCTTC.

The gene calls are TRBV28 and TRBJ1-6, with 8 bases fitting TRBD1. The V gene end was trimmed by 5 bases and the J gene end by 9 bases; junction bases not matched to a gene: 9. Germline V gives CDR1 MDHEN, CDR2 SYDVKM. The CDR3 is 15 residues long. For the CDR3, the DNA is TGTGCCAGCAGTACAGGGGGTTCCTCCTTTTCACCCCTCCACTTT. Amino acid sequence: CASSTGGSSFSPLHF.

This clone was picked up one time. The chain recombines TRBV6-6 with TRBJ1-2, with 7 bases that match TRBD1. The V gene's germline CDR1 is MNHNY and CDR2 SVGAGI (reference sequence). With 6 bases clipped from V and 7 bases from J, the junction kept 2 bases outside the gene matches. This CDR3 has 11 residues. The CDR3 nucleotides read TGTGCCAGCAGCGACAGGGTTGGCTACACCTTC. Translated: CASSDRVGYTF.

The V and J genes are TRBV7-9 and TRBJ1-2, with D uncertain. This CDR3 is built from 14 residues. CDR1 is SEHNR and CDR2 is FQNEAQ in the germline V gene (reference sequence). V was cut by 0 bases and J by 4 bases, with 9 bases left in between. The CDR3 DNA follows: TGTGCCAGCAGCTTAGCGTTGGGAGCCTATGGCTACACCTTC. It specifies CASSLALGAYGYTF.

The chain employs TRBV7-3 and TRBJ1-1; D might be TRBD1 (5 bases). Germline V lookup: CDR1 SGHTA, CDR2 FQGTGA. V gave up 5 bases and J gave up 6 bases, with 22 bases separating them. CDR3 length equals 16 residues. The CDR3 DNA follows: TGTGCCAGCAGCCCACGGCCAGGGTGGGGTTTAGCTGAAGCTTTCTTT. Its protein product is CASSPRPGWGLAEAFF.

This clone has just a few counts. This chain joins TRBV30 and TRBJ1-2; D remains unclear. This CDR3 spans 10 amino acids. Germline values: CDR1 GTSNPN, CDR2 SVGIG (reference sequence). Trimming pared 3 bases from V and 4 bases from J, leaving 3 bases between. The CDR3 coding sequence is TGTGCCTGGAGGGCCTATGGCTACACCTTC. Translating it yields CAWRAYGYTF.

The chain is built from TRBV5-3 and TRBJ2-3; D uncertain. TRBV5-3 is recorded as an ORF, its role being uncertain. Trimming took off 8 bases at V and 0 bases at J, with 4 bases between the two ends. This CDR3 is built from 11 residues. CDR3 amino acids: CASSSTDTQYF. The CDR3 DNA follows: TGTGCCAGCAGCAGCACAGATACGCAGTATTTT.

For the CDR3, the DNA is TGCGCCAGCAGCTTGGTCACCGGGTTTAGCACAGATACGCAGTATTTT. As protein: CASSLVTGFSTDTQYF. The gene calls are TRBV5-1 and TRBJ2-3; D call uncertain. V lost 0 bases, J lost 0 bases, and 11 bases lay in between. This CDR3 is built from 16 residues. Germline CDR1 reads SGHRS; CDR2 reads YFSETQ.

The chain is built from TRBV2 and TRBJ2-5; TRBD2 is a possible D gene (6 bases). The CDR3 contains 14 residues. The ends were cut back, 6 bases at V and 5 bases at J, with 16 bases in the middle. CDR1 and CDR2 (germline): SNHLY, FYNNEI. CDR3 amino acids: CASSGTDRGETQYF. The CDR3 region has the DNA TGTGCCAGCAGCGGGACTGACAGAGGGGAGACCCAGTACTTC.

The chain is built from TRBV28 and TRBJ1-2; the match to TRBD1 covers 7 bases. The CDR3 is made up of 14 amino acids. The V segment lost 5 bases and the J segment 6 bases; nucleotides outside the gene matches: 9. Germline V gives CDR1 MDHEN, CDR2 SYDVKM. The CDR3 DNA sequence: TGTGCCAGCAGTCTCAGACAGGGTCTGGATGGCTACACCTTC. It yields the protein CASSLRQGLDGYTF.